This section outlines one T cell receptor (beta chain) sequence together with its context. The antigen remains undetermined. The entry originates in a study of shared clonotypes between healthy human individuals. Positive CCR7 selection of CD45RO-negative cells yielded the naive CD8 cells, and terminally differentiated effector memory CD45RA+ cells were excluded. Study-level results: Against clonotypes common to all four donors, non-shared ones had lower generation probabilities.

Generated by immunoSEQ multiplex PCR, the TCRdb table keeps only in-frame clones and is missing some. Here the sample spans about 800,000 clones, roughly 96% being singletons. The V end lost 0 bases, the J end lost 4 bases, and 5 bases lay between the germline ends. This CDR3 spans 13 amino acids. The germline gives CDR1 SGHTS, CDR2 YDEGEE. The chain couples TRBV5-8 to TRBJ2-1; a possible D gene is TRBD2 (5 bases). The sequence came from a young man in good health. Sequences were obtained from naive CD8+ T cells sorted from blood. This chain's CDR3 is CASSLGLYNEQFF. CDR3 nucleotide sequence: TGTGCCAGCAGCTTGGGACTATACAATGAGCAGTTCTTC.